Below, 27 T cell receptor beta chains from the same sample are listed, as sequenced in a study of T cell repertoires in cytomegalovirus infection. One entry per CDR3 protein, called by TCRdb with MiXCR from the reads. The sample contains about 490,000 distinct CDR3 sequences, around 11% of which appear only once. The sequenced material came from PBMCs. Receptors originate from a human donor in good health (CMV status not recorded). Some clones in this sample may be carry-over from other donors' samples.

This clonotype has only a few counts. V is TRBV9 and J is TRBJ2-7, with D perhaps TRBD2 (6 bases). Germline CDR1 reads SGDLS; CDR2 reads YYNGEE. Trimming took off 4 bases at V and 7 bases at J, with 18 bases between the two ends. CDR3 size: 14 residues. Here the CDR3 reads CASSSSGTQEEQYF. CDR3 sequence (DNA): TGTGCCAGCAGCTCTTCTGGGACTCAGGAAGAGCAGTACTTC.

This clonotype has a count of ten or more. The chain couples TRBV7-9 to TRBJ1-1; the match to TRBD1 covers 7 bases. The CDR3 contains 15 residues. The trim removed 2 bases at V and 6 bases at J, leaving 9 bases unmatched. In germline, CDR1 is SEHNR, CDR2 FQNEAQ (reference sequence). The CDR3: CASSLLGGGAAEAFF. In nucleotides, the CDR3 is TGTGCCAGCAGCTTACTGGGAGGGGGCGCCGCTGAAGCTTTCTTT.

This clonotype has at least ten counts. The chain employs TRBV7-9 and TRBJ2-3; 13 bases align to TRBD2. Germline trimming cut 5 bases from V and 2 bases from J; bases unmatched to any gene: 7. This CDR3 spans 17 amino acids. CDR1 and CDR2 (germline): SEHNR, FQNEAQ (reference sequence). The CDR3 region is CASSPTSGRANTDTQYF. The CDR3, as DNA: TGTGCCAGCAGCCCTACTAGCGGGAGGGCCAACACAGATACGCAGTATTTT.

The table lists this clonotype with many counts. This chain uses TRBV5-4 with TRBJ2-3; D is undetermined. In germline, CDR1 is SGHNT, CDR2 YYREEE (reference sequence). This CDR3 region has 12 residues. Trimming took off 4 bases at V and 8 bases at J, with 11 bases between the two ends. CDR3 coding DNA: TGTGCCAGCAGCGCCGACGTCGGTACGCAGTATTTT. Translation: CASSADVGTQYF. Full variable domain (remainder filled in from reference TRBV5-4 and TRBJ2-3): ETGVTQSPTHLIKTRGQQVTLRCSSQSGHNTVSWYQQALGQGPQFIFQYYREEENGRGNFPPRFSGLQFPNYSSELNVNALELDDSALYLCASSADVGTQYFGPGTRLTVL.

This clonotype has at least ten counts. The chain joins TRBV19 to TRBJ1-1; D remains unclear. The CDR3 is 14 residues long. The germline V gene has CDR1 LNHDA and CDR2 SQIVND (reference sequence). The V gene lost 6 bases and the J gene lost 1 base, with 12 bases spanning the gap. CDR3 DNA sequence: TGTGCCAGTAGCCCCCAGGCGGAGAACACTGAAGCTTTCTTT. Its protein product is CASSPQAENTEAFF.

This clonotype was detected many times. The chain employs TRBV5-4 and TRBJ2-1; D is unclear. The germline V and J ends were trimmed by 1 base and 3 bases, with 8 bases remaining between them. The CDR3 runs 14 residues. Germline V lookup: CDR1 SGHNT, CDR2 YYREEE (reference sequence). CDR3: CASSLRSYYNEQFF. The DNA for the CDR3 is TGTGCCAGCAGCTTGCGGAGCTACTACAATGAGCAGTTCTTC.

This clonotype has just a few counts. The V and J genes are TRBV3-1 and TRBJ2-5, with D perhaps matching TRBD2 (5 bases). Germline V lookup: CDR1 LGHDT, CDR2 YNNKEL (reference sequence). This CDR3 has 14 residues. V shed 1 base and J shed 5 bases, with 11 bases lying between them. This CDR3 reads CASSQAASRETQYF. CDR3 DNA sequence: TGTGCCAGCAGCCAAGCGGCTAGCCGGGAGACCCAGTACTTC.

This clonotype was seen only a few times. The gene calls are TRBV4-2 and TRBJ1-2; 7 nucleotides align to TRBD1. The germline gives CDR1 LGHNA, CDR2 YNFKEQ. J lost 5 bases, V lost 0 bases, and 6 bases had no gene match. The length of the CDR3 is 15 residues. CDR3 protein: CASSQDRGFGYGYTF. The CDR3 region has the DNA TGTGCCAGCAGCCAAGACAGGGGGTTCGGGTATGGCTACACCTTC.

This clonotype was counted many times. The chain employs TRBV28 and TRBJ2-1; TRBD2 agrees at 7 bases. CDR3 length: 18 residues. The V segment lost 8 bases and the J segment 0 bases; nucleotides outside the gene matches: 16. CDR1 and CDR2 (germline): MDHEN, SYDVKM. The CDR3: CASGTPLLATSSYNEQFF. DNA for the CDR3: TGTGCCAGCGGAACTCCCCTACTAGCGACCTCCTCCTACAATGAGCAGTTCTTC.

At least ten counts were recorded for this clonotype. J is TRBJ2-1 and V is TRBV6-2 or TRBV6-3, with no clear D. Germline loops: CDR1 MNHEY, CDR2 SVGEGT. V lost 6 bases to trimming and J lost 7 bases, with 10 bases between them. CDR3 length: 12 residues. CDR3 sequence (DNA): TGTGCCAGCAGAACTGGTCAGAATGAGCAGTTCTTC. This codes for CASRTGQNEQFF.

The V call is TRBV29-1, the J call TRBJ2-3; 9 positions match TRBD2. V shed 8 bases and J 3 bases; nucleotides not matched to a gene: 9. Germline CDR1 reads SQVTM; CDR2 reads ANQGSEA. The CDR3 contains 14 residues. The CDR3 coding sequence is TGCAGCATCTTAGCGGGGGTAAAGACAGATACGCAGTATTTT. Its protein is CSILAGVKTDTQYF.

Written as DNA, the CDR3 is TGCAGCGTTGAAGAGGTCGGTGCGGGGGAAAAACTGTTTTTT. Protein sequence: CSVEEVGAGEKLFF. The chain is built from TRBV29-1 and TRBJ1-4; D gene uncertain. The CDR3 covers 14 residues. Germline V lookup: CDR1 SQVTM, CDR2 ANQGSEA. Trimming left V 0 bases short and J 8 bases short, with 13 bases between.

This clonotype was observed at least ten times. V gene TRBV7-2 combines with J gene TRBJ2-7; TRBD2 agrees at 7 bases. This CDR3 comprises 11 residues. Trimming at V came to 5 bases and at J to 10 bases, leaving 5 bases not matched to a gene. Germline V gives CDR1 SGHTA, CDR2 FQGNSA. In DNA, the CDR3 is TGTGCCAGCAGCGCCGGGACTATTCAGTACTTC. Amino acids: CASSAGTIQYF.

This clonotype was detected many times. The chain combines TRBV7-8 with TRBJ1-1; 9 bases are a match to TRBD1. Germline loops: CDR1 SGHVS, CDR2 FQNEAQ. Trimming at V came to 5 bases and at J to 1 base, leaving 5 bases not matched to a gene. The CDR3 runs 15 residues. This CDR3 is CASSARTGENTEAFF. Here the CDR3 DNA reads TGTGCCAGCAGCGCCCGGACAGGGGAGAACACTGAAGCTTTCTTT.

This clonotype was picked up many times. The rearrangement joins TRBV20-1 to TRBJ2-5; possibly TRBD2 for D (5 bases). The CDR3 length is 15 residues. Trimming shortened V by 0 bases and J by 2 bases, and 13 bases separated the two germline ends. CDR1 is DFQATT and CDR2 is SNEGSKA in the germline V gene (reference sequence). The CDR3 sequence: CSARDQRILQETQYF. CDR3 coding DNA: TGCAGTGCTAGAGATCAGCGGATTCTACAAGAGACCCAGTACTTC.

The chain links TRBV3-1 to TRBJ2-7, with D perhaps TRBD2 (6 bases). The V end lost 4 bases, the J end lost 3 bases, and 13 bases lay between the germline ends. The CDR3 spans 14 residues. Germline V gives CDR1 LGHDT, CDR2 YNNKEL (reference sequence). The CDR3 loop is CASSPASGVYEQYF. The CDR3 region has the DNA TGTGCCAGCAGCCCCGCTTCGGGAGTCTACGAGCAGTACTTC.

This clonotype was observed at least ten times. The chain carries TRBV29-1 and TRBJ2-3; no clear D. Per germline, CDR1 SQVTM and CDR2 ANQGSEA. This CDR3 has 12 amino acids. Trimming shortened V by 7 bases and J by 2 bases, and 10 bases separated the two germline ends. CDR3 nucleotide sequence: TGCAGCGCCCCCCAGTTCACAGATACGCAGTATTTT. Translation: CSAPQFTDTQYF.

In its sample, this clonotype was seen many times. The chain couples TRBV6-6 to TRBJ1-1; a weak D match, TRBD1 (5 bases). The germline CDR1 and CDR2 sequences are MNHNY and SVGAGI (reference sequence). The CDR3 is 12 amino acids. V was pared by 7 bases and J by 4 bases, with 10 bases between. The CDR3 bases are TGTGCCAGCAAATGGGGGAGCACTGAAGCTTTCTTT. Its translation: CASKWGSTEAFF.

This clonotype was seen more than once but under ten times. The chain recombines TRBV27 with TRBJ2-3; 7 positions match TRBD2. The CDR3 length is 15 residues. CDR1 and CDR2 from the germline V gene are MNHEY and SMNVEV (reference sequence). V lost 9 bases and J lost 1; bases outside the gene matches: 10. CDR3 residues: CASTGGRQGTDTQYF. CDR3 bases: TGTGCCAGTACGGGGGGACGGCAAGGCACAGATACGCAGTATTTT.

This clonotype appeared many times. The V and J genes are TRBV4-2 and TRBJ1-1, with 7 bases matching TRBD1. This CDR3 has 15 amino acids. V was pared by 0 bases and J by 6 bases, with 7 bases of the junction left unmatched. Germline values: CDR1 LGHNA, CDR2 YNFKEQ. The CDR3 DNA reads TGTGCCAGCAGCCAAGATGTGACAGGGAGCCCTGAAGCTTTCTTT. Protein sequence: CASSQDVTGSPEAFF.

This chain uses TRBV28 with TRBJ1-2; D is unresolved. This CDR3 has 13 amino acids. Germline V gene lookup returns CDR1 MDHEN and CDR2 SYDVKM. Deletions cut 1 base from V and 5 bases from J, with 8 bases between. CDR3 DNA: TGTGCCAGCAGTTTATTCTTGGAGTATGGCTACACCTTC. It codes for CASSLFLEYGYTF.

CDR3 region: CSARDAGQDPWNGYTF. The CDR3 bases are TGCAGTGCTAGAGATGCGGGACAGGATCCGTGGAATGGCTACACCTTC. This rearrangement joins TRBV20-1 to TRBJ1-2; TRBD1 aligns across 8 bases. This CDR3 is 16 amino acids long. Per germline, CDR1 DFQATT and CDR2 SNEGSKA (reference sequence). The junction had 12 bases not matched to a gene; V was cut back by 0 bases and J by 6 bases.

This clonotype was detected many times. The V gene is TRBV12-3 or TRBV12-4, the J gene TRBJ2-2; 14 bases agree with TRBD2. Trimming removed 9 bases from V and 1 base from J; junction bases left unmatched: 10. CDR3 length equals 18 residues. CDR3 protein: CASTLGLAGDLNTGELFF. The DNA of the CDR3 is TGTGCCAGTACTCTGGGACTAGCGGGGGACTTGAACACCGGGGAGCTGTTTTTT.

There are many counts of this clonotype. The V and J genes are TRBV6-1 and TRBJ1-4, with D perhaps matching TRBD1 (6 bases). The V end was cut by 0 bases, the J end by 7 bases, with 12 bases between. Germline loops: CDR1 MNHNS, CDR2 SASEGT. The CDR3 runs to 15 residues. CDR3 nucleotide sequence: TGTGCCAGCAGTGAAGCGCGGGGGCCGGCTGAAAAACTGTTTTTT. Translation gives CASSEARGPAEKLFF.

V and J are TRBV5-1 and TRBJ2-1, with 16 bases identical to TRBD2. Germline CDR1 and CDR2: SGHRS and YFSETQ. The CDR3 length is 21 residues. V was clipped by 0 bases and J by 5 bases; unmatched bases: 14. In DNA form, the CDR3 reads TGCGCCAGCAGCTTGGCCACAGGGGCCTGGGGACTAGCGGGAGGGGACAATGAGCAGTTCTTC. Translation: CASSLATGAWGLAGGDNEQFF.

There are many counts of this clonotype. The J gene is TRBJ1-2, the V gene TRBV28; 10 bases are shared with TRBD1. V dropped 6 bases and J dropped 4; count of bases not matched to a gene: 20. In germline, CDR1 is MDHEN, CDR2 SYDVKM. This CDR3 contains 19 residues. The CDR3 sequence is CASRPPLGGQGDRSYGYTF. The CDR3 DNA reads TGTGCCAGCAGACCTCCTCTGGGCGGACAGGGGGACAGAAGCTATGGCTACACCTTC.

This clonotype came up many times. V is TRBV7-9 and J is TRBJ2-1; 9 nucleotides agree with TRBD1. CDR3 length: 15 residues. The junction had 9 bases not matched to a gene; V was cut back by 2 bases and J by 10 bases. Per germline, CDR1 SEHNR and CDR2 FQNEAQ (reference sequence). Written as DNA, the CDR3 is TGTGCCAGCAGCTTAATCCGAGACAGGGGGGTAGAGCAGTTCTTC. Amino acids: CASSLIRDRGVEQFF. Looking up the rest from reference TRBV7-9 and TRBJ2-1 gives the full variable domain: DTGVSQNPRHKITKRGQNVTFRCDPISEHNRLYWYRQTLGQGPEFLTYFQNEAQLEKSRLLSDRFSAERPKGSFSTLEIQRTEQGDSAMYLCASSLIRDRGVEQFFGPGTRLTVL.